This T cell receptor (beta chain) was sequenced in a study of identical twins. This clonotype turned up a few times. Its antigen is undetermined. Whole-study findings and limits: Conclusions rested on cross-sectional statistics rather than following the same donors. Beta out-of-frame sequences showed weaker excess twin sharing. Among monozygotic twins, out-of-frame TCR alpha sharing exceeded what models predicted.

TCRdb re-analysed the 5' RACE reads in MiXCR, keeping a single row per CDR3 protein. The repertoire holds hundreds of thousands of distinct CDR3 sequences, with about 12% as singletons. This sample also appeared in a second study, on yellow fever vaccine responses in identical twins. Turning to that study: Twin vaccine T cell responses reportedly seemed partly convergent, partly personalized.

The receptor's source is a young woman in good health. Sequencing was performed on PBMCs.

The CDR3 region has the DNA TGTGCCAGCAGCCGTCAGGGGGCAACCACCGGGGAGCTGTTTTTT. It encodes CASSRQGATTGELFF. The V gene is TRBV14, the J gene TRBJ2-2, with 8 bases identical to TRBD1. J was trimmed by 4 bases and V by 4 bases; bases with no gene match: 5. The CDR3 is made up of 15 amino acids. Germline lookup yields CDR1 SGHDN and CDR2 FVKESK.